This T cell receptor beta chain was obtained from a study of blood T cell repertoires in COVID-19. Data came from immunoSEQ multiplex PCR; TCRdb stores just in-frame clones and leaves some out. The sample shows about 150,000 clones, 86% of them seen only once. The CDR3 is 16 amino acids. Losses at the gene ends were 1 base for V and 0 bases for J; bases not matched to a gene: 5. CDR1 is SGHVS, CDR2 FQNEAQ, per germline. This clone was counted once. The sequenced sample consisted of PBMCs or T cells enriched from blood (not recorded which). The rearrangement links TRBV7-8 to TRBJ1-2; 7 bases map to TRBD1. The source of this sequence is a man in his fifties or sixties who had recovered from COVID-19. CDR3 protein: CASSLGGQESNYGYTF. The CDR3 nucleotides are TGTGCCAGCAGCTTAGGCGGACAGGAGTCTAACTATGGCTACACCTTC.